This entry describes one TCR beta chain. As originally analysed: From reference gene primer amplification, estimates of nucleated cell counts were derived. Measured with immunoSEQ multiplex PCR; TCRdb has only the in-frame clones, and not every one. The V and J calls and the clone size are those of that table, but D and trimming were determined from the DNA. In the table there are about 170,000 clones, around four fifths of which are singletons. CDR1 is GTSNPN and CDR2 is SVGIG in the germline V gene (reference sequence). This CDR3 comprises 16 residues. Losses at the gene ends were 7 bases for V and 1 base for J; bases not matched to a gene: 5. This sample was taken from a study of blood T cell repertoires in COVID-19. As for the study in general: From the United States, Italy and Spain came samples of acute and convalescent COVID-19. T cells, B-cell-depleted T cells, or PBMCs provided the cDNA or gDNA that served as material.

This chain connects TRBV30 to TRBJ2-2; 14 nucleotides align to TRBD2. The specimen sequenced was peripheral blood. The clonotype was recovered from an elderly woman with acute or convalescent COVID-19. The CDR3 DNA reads TGTGCCTCCAGGACTAGCGGGAGGTTGAACACCGGGGAGCTGTTTTTT. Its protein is CASRTSGRLNTGELFF.